This record covers a single TCR beta chain. This table comes from immunoSEQ multiplex PCR, and its TCRdb copy is limited to in-frame clones, with some not included. The table lists around 140,000 clones, approximately 80% of them singletons. The entry originates in a study of cytotoxic CD8 clonotypes in ibrutinib-treated CLL. V shed 0 bases and J shed 0 bases, with 15 bases lying between them. Germline assignment: CDR1 SGHVS and CDR2 FQNEAQ. The CDR3 consists of 18 residues. Sequencing used PBMCs, obtained after 36 months of ibrutinib treatment. The chain combines TRBV7-8 with TRBJ2-4; maybe TRBD2 (5 bases). The TCR was taken from a human donor with chronic lymphocytic leukemia. The CDR3 coding sequence is TGTGCCAGCAGCTTAGCGGACTTGGTCACTCTAGCCAAAAACATTCAGTACTTC. The encoded protein is CASSLADLVTLAKNIQYF.